Each of the 30 T cell receptor beta chains below was sequenced from the same sample in a study of CXCR3-negative and CXCR3-positive naive CD8 T cells. cDNA libraries for TRB were generated by 5' RACE incorporating UMI labels. TCRdb re-called the 5' RACE reads and catalogs CDR3 proteins one per entry, DNA excluded. The specimen's table records 150,000 or so distinct CDR3 sequences. Sequencing was done on a sample of naive CXCR3- CD8+ T cells from blood. Subset reported: CD45RO-CCR7+CD27+CD95- naive CD8+ T cells lacking CXCR3 (TNR3-). The receptors shown here come from a human donor in good health. Some clones in this sample may be carry-over from other donors' samples.

This clonotype is identified as medium-sized from frequency. CDR3 sequence: CSVEESVLAGELFF. This rearrangement joins TRBV29-1 to TRBJ2-2. The V gene's germline CDR1 is SQVTM and CDR2 ANQGSEA. This CDR3 has 14 amino acids.

The genes are TRBV13 and TRBJ2-5; TCRdb selects TRBD1, and the lack of DNA leaves this call unchecked. The CDR3 covers 15 residues. Germline-derived CDR1 and CDR2 are PRHDT and FYEKMQ (reference sequence). The CDR3 protein is CASSLVRGVLETQYF.

This sequence joins TRBV20-1 and TRBJ2-7. Germline V lookup: CDR1 DFQATT, CDR2 SNEGSKA (reference sequence). The CDR3 sequence is 12 residues long. CDR3 sequence: CSARAESYEQYF.

The genes are TRBV11-2 and TRBJ2-2; TCRdb proposes TRBD2, but this gene call is untestable without DNA. The germline gives CDR1 SGHAT, CDR2 FQNNGV. The CDR3 contains 15 residues. This chain's CDR3 is CASSPRTRLAGELFF.

The genes are TRBV21-1 and TRBJ2-7. TRBV21-1 is designated a pseudogene. CDR3 length: 13 amino acids. Here the CDR3 reads CASSETDGYEQYF.

The rearrangement links TRBV28 to TRBJ2-7; TCRdb's D call of TRBD1 is untestable without DNA. The CDR3 totals 14 residues. Germline loops: CDR1 MDHEN, CDR2 SYDVKM. The CDR3 region is CASSLRGQGYEQYF. Looking up the rest from reference TRBV28 and TRBJ2-7 gives the full variable domain: DVKVTQSSRYLVKRTGEKVFLECVQDMDHENMFWYRQDPGLGLRLIYFSYDVKMKEKGDIPEGYSVSREKKERFSLILESASTNQTSMYLCASSLRGQGYEQYFGPGTRLTVT.

The chain has TRBV5-6 and TRBJ2-7; TCRdb reports TRBD1, a call that lacks DNA to check it against. Germline V gives CDR1 SGHDT, CDR2 YYEEEE. The CDR3 spans 15 residues. The CDR3 region is CASSLAGQGFYEQYF.

The chain is built from TRBV29-1 and TRBJ2-7. The CDR3 loop spans 13 amino acids. Germline CDR1 and CDR2: SQVTM and ANQGSEA. CDR3 sequence reads: CSVAQDFNYEQYF.

The J gene is TRBJ2-5, the V gene TRBV4-3; TCRdb's D gene call, TRBD1, goes unchecked for lack of DNA. The CDR3 totals 17 residues. Germline CDR1 is LGHNA and CDR2 is YSLEER. CDR3 residues: CASSQDGTGAYQETQYF.

This chain connects TRBV29-1 to TRBJ2-1; TCRdb proposes TRBD1, but this gene call is untestable without DNA. This CDR3 spans 14 amino acids. The germline gives CDR1 SQVTM, CDR2 ANQGSEA. The CDR3 loop is CSVDTGIPYNEQLF.

The chain combines TRBV4-3 with TRBJ2-1; TCRdb's assignment of TRBD2 cannot be checked, as there is no DNA. The CDR3 contains 17 residues. Germline CDR1 is LGHNA and CDR2 is YSLEER. CDR3 sequence reads: CASSQESLAGGPGEQFF.

This chain connects TRBV6-4 to TRBJ2-7; TCRdb calls TRBD1, which cannot be checked without DNA. Germline CDR1 and CDR2: MRHNA and SNTAGT. The CDR3 is 14 amino acids. The CDR3 sequence: CASSEGTGSYEQYF.

V and J are TRBV28 and TRBJ1-3; the TRBD1 assignment by TCRdb is unverifiable without DNA. The CDR3 totals 20 residues. Germline V CDR1 and CDR2: MDHEN, SYDVKM. CDR3 residues: CASSPPRDSNYLFSGNTIYF.

V gene TRBV15 combines with J gene TRBJ2-5; the TRBD1 assignment by TCRdb is unverifiable without DNA. Germline V gene lookup returns CDR1 LNHNV and CDR2 YYDKDF (reference sequence). The length of the CDR3 is 13 residues. CDR3 sequence reads: CATGPGQAETQYF.

This chain uses TRBV6-5 with TRBJ1-1; TCRdb reports TRBD1, a call that lacks DNA to check it against. The CDR3 sequence is 17 residues long. Germline loops: CDR1 MNHEY, CDR2 SVGAGI. Here the CDR3 reads CASSYGTGLPLNTEAFF.

V and J are TRBV25-1 and TRBJ2-3; TCRdb names TRBD2, which stays unverified in the absence of DNA. From germline, CDR1 is MGHDK and CDR2 SYGVNS. CDR3 length equals 13 residues. The CDR3 sequence: CASSELEGDTQYF.

V gene TRBV11-2 combines with J gene TRBJ2-7; TCRdb proposes TRBD1, but this gene call is untestable without DNA. This CDR3 spans 14 amino acids. Germline loops: CDR1 SGHAT, CDR2 FQNNGV. CDR3 region: CASSSGQRTYEQYF. The variable domain in full, with the rest retrieved from reference TRBV11-2 and TRBJ2-7, is EAGVAQSPRYKIIEKRQSVAFWCNPISGHATLYWYQQILGQGPKLLIQFQNNGVVDDSQLPKDRFSAERLKGVDSTLKIQPAKLEDSAVYLCASSSGQRTYEQYFGPGTRLTVT.

V usage is TRBV19 and J usage is TRBJ1-1; the D call of TRBD1 rests on TCRdb alone, since no DNA is present to check it. CDR1 LNHDA and CDR2 SQIVND come from the germline V gene (reference sequence). There are 11 residues in the CDR3. The CDR3 here is CASSTGTEAFF. Full variable domain (outside the CDR3, taken from reference TRBV19 and TRBJ1-1): DGGITQSPKYLFRKEGQNVTLSCEQNLNHDAMYWYRQDPGQGLRLIYYSQIVNDFQKGDIAEGYSVSREKKESFPLTVTSAQKNPTAFYLCASSTGTEAFFGQGTRLTVV.

The chain is built from TRBV29-1 and TRBJ2-7. The CDR3 is 13 amino acids. Germline CDR1 and CDR2: SQVTM and ANQGSEA. The CDR3 reads CSVAQPISYEQYF.

The chain uses TRBV29-1 and TRBJ2-1; the D call from TCRdb, TRBD1, cannot be confirmed without DNA. This CDR3 is 15 amino acids long. CDR1 and CDR2 from the germline V gene are SQVTM and ANQGSEA. This CDR3 is CSVASGTGSYNEQFF.

The rearrangement joins TRBV5-5 to TRBJ2-1. The CDR3 loop spans 13 amino acids. Germline V gives CDR1 SGHKS, CDR2 YYEKEE (reference sequence). The CDR3 is CASSFNSYNEQFF.

The chain has TRBV4-2 and TRBJ1-1; TCRdb designates TRBD1, a call that cannot be tested without DNA. Germline V gives CDR1 LGHNA, CDR2 YNFKEQ. The CDR3 is 15 residues long. This CDR3 is CASSPLQGANTEAFF.

The rearrangement links TRBV7-6 to TRBJ2-2. The CDR3 runs to 14 residues. CDR1 and CDR2 from the germline V gene are SGHVS and FNYEAQ. The CDR3 protein is CASSLGGNTGELFF. The variable domain in full, completed from reference TRBV7-6 and TRBJ2-2, reads GAGVSQSPRYKVTKRGQDVALRCDPISGHVSLYWYRQALGQGPEFLTYFNYEAQQDKSGLPNDRFSAERPEGSISTLTIQRTEQRDSAMYRCASSLGGNTGELFFGEGSRLTVL.

V is TRBV27 and J is TRBJ1-5; as DNA is missing, the TRBD1 call by TCRdb cannot be tested. The CDR3 length is 14 residues. Germline V CDR1 and CDR2: MNHEY, SMNVEV (reference sequence). The CDR3 sequence is CASRWTGGGQPQHF.

The chain carries TRBV10-3 and TRBJ2-1; TCRdb returns TRBD1, unconfirmable since there is no DNA. The V gene's germline CDR1 is ENHRY and CDR2 SYGVKD. CDR3 size: 16 residues. Here the CDR3 reads CAISESRPDRGNEQFF.

The V call is TRBV15, the J call TRBJ2-7. The CDR3 has 16 amino acids. Germline CDR1 and CDR2: LNHNV and YYDKDF (reference sequence). CDR3 sequence: CATSRDRDRGTYEQYF.

The rearrangement joins TRBV2 to TRBJ2-3. The CDR3 has 13 amino acids. CDR1 is SNHLY, CDR2 FYNNEI, per germline. CDR3 sequence reads: CASSASETDTQYF.

The gene calls are TRBV12-3 or TRBV12-4 and TRBJ2-1; the TCRdb D gene call, TRBD2, has no DNA to confirm it. The CDR3 spans 16 residues. The CDR3 loop reads CASSQIIAGAANEQFF.

This chain links TRBV29-1 with TRBJ2-1; TCRdb selects TRBD1, and the lack of DNA leaves this call unchecked. CDR1 is SQVTM and CDR2 is ANQGSEA in the germline V gene. The CDR3 spans 21 residues. This chain's CDR3 is CSVEDPRPGQIIFYGYNEQFF.

V and J are TRBV28 and TRBJ2-5; without DNA, the TCRdb call of TRBD2 cannot be checked. From germline, CDR1 is MDHEN and CDR2 SYDVKM. This CDR3 region has 14 residues. CDR3 region: CAEGTSGGQETQYF.